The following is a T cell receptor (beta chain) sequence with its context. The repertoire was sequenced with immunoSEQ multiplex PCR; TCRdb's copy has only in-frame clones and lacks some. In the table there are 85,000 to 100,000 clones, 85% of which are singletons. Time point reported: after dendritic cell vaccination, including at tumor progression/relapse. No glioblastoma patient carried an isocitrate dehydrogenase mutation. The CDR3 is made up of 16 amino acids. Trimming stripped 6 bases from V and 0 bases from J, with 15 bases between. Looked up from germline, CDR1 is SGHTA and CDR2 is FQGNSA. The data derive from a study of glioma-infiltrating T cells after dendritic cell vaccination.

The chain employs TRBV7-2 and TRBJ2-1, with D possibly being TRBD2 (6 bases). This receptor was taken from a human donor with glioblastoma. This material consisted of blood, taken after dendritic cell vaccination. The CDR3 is CASRQSGPSSYNEQFF. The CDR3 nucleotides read TGTGCCAGCAGGCAAAGCGGGCCCAGCTCCTACAATGAGCAGTTCTTC.